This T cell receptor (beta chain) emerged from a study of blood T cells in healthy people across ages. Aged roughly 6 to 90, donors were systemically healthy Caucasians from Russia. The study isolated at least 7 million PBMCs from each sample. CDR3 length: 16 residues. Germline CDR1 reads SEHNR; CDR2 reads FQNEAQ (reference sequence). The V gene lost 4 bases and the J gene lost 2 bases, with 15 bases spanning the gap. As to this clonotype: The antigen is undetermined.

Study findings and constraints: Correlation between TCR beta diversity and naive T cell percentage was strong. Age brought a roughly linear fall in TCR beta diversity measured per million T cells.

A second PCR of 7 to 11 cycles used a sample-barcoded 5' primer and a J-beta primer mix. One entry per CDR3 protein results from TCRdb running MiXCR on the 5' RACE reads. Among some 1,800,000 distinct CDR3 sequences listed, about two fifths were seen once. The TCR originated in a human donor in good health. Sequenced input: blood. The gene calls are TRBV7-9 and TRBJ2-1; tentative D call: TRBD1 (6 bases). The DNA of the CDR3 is TGTGCCAGCAGCTCCAACCGGGACAAGCCCTACAATGAGCAGTTCTTC. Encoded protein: CASSSNRDKPYNEQFF.